The 12 T cell receptor beta chains in this list originate from one sample, sequenced in a study of T cell repertoires in cytomegalovirus infection. TCRdb re-analysed the reads in MiXCR, keeping a single row per CDR3 protein. The sample contains about 310,000 distinct CDR3 sequences, 25% of which appear only once. Antigens for these TCRs are unknown. The specimen comprised cultured PBMCs, sampled from culture after CMV antigen stimulation. All receptors come from a human donor in good health (CMV status not recorded). Some clones in this sample may be carry-over from other donors' samples.

There are many counts of this clonotype. The gene calls are TRBV7-2 and TRBJ2-7; 8 positions agree with TRBD2. The germline V gene encodes CDR1 SGHTA and CDR2 FQGNSA. V lost 0 bases, J lost 1 base, and 5 bases stayed unmatched. This CDR3 is 16 amino acids long. CDR3 in DNA: TGTGCCAGCAGCTTAGCTAGCGGGAACCCATCCTACGAGCAGTACTTC. Its protein is CASSLASGNPSYEQYF. The entire variable domain, with the rest obtained from reference TRBV7-2 and TRBJ2-7, is as follows: GAGVSQSPSNKVTEKGKDVELRCDPISGHTALYWYRQSLGQGLEFLIYFQGNSAPDKSGLPSDRFSAERTGGSVSTLTIQRTQQEDSAVYLCASSLASGNPSYEQYFGPGTRLTVT.

This clonotype was detected only a few times. The V gene is TRBV5-1, the J gene TRBJ1-4, with D tentatively TRBD1 (6 bases). The CDR3 consists of 16 residues. V was trimmed by 4 bases and J by 0 bases, leaving 13 bases between them. Germline values: CDR1 SGHRS, CDR2 YFSETQ. The CDR3, as DNA: TGCGCCAGCAGCCCCGGGACAATTTCAACTAATGAAAAACTGTTTTTT. Protein: CASSPGTISTNEKLFF.

This chain uses TRBV19 with TRBJ2-1; no reliable D call. The CDR3 has 13 amino acids. CDR1 and CDR2 (germline): LNHDA, SQIVND (reference sequence). Trimming removed 6 bases at V and 16 bases at J, with 22 bases between. CDR3 residues: CASSINSLGYLFF. The CDR3 DNA follows: TGTGCCAGTAGCATCAACAGTTTGGGGTATCTCTTCTTC.

The V gene is TRBV28, the J gene TRBJ2-7; D gene uncertain. The CDR3 runs 12 residues. The germline V and J ends were trimmed by 5 bases and 3 bases, with 8 bases remaining between them. The germline V gene encodes CDR1 MDHEN and CDR2 SYDVKM. DNA for the CDR3: TGTGCCAGCAGTCCCCCTATCTACGAGCAGTACTTC. Translated: CASSPPIYEQYF.

This clonotype was recorded a few times. V and J are TRBV7-2 and TRBJ2-2; weak D call: TRBD2 (6 bases). From germline, CDR1 is SGHTA and CDR2 FQGNSA. V was cut by 3 bases and J by 0 bases, with 8 bases left in between. CDR3 size: 15 residues. The DNA of the CDR3 is TGTGCCAGCAGCTTGGGCGGGACGAACACCGGGGAGCTGTTTTTT. It is translated as CASSLGGTNTGELFF.

In this sample, this clonotype turned up many times. The chain is built from TRBV7-2 and TRBJ2-5; TRBD1 might be the D (5 bases). Trimming removed 3 bases at V and 5 bases at J, with 13 bases between. This CDR3 contains 14 residues. CDR1 and CDR2 (germline): SGHTA, FQGNSA. In DNA, the CDR3 is TGTGCCAGCAGCTTGGGGCTAGTCAGGGAGACCCAGTACTTC. This encodes CASSLGLVRETQYF. Full variable domain (rest looked up from reference TRBV7-2 and TRBJ2-5): GAGVSQSPSNKVTEKGKDVELRCDPISGHTALYWYRQSLGQGLEFLIYFQGNSAPDKSGLPSDRFSAERTGGSVSTLTIQRTQQEDSAVYLCASSLGLVRETQYFGPGTRLLVL.

This clonotype was observed a few times. V usage is TRBV27 and J usage is TRBJ2-1, with 15 bases that match TRBD2. The CDR3 totals 19 residues. J lost 4 bases, V lost 3 bases, and 10 bases had no gene match. Germline V gene data show CDR1 as MNHEY and CDR2 as SMNVEV (reference sequence). Here the CDR3 reads CASSFRTSGRDGLYNEQFF. The CDR3 region has the DNA TGTGCCAGCAGTTTCCGGACTAGCGGGAGGGACGGTTTATACAATGAGCAGTTCTTC.

J is TRBJ2-2 and V is TRBV19; D gene unclear. Trimming stripped 3 bases from V and 3 bases from J, with 11 bases between. CDR1 and CDR2 (germline): LNHDA, SQIVND (reference sequence). There are 15 residues in the CDR3. The CDR3 loop reads CASSIMVGYTGELFF. Here the CDR3 DNA reads TGTGCCAGTAGTATCATGGTTGGGTACACCGGGGAGCTGTTTTTT.

The chain is built from TRBV6-1 and TRBJ1-4; tentative D call: TRBD1 (6 bases). V was cut by 6 bases and J by 7 bases, with 15 bases left in between. This CDR3 spans 14 amino acids. Germline assignment: CDR1 MNHNS and CDR2 SASEGT. CDR3 in DNA: TGTGCCAGCAGCTCGGGGGGCCGGGGTGAAAAACTGTTTTTT. This translates into CASSSGGRGEKLFF.

This rearrangement joins TRBV6-2 or TRBV6-3 to TRBJ1-2; D is possibly TRBD1 (5 bases). With 5 bases removed from V and 7 bases from J, the gap between germline ends came to 14 bases. Germline V lookup: CDR1 MNHEY, CDR2 SVGEGT. There are 13 residues in the CDR3. CDR3 DNA: TGTGCCAGCAGTGACCAGGGACCCCCTGGCTACACCTTC. Its translation: CASSDQGPPGYTF.

The chain carries TRBV14 and TRBJ1-1, with D possibly TRBD1 on 6 matching bases. Trimming took off 2 bases at V and 3 bases at J, with 7 bases between the two ends. Germline CDR1 reads SGHDN; CDR2 reads FVKESK. The CDR3 extends over 13 amino acids. CDR3 sequence: CASSQNRDTEAFF. The CDR3 DNA sequence: TGTGCCAGCAGCCAAAACAGGGACACTGAAGCTTTCTTT.

The genes are TRBV12-3 or TRBV12-4 and TRBJ1-5, with 8 bases fitting TRBD1. The CDR3 spans 15 residues. The J segment lost 7 bases and the V segment lost 1 base, leaving 6 bases of the junction unmatched. CDR3: CASSLGSGGRQPQHF. CDR3 DNA: TGTGCCAGCAGTTTAGGGTCAGGGGGCAGGCAGCCCCAGCATTTT.